The rows below give T cell receptor beta chains drawn from one sample of a study of neoadjuvant anti-PD-1 for oral cavity cancer. Measured with immunoSEQ multiplex PCR; TCRdb has only the in-frame clones, and not every one. The sample includes over 30,000 clones, about 83% of them seen just once. The sequencing here drew on PBMCs, taken before nivolumab (anti-PD-1) treatment. Receptors originate from a person aged 35-80 years with oral cavity squamous cell carcinoma. CDR3s include the opening cysteine and the closing phenylalanine or tryptophan. Each record gives: J gene, V gene, D gene, CDR3 protein. A D gene is named only where the DNA matches it firmly.

j_gene: TRBJ2-3; v_gene: TRBV6-5; d_gene: TRBD2; CDR3aa: CASSRGLANTDTQYF
j_gene: TRBJ1-3; v_gene: TRBV6-5; d_gene: -; CDR3aa: CASSYGVSGNTIYF
j_gene: TRBJ1-5; v_gene: TRBV7-9; d_gene: TRBD1; CDR3aa: CASSADRGGGNQPQHF
j_gene: TRBJ2-1; v_gene: TRBV19; d_gene: TRBD2; CDR3aa: CASSTSGLAGSGNEQFF
j_gene: TRBJ1-2; v_gene: TRBV4-3; d_gene: TRBD1; CDR3aa: CASSQATGGAVYGYTF
j_gene: TRBJ2-1; v_gene: TRBV7-2; d_gene: TRBD2; CDR3aa: CASSSVSGGSVEQFF
j_gene: TRBJ1-2; v_gene: TRBV7-2; d_gene: TRBD1; CDR3aa: CASSPAGTEANYGYTF
j_gene: TRBJ1-1; v_gene: TRBV6-5; d_gene: -; CDR3aa: CASTPTQGTNTEAFF
j_gene: TRBJ2-7; v_gene: TRBV6-1; d_gene: -; CDR3aa: CASTWSFLNSYEQYF
j_gene: TRBJ1-6; v_gene: TRBV30; d_gene: -; CDR3aa: CAWSPGAPYNSPLHF
j_gene: TRBJ2-3; v_gene: TRBV5-6; d_gene: -; CDR3aa: CASSHDPVGTDTQYF
j_gene: TRBJ1-1; v_gene: TRBV6-6; d_gene: TRBD1; CDR3aa: CASSYSTGVNTEAFF
j_gene: TRBJ2-4; v_gene: TRBV7-8; d_gene: -; CDR3aa: CASSLALAKNIQYF
j_gene: TRBJ1-1; v_gene: TRBV7-8; d_gene: TRBD1; CDR3aa: CASREGTGADNTEAFF
j_gene: TRBJ1-3; v_gene: TRBV7-9; d_gene: -; CDR3aa: CASSPGGNTIYF
j_gene: TRBJ2-7; v_gene: TRBV5-6; d_gene: -; CDR3aa: CASSFAYEQYF
j_gene: TRBJ2-7; v_gene: TRBV4-2; d_gene: TRBD1; CDR3aa: CASSQEEGQSYEQYF
j_gene: TRBJ2-7; v_gene: TRBV10-3; d_gene: -; CDR3aa: CAISESRPVTSYEQYF
j_gene: TRBJ1-4; v_gene: TRBV15; d_gene: TRBD1; CDR3aa: CATSRDQGQGNEKLFF
j_gene: TRBJ1-1; v_gene: TRBV10-3; d_gene: -; CDR3aa: CAISEYDMNTEAFF
j_gene: -; v_gene: TRBV6-1; d_gene: TRBD2; CDR3aa: CASSEAWGGYEQYF
j_gene: TRBJ1-6; v_gene: TRBV11-3; d_gene: TRBD1; CDR3aa: CASSGGGQGNSPLHF
j_gene: TRBJ2-3; v_gene: TRBV6-5; d_gene: TRBD2; CDR3aa: CASSHLGRATDTQYF
j_gene: TRBJ1-6; v_gene: TRBV2; d_gene: -; CDR3aa: CASSLQDAHSPLHF
j_gene: TRBJ1-6; v_gene: TRBV25-1; d_gene: TRBD1; CDR3aa: CASRRDRVASPLHF
j_gene: TRBJ2-5; v_gene: TRBV7-9; d_gene: TRBD1; CDR3aa: CASSLRTGASEETQYF
j_gene: TRBJ1-1; v_gene: TRBV7-8; d_gene: TRBD1; CDR3aa: CASSSRERQGAIVTEAFF
j_gene: TRBJ2-2; v_gene: TRBV5-1; d_gene: -; CDR3aa: CASSLAVSPNTGELFF
j_gene: TRBJ1-5; v_gene: TRBV28; d_gene: -; CDR3aa: CASAKMRGNQPQHF
j_gene: TRBJ1-5; v_gene: TRBV19; d_gene: -; CDR3aa: CASSPLSRDGGQPQHF
j_gene: TRBJ2-3; v_gene: TRBV4-3; d_gene: TRBD1; CDR3aa: CASSQDRTGRTDTQYF
j_gene: TRBJ1-1; v_gene: TRBV5-1; d_gene: -; CDR3aa: CASSLAGRYTEAFF